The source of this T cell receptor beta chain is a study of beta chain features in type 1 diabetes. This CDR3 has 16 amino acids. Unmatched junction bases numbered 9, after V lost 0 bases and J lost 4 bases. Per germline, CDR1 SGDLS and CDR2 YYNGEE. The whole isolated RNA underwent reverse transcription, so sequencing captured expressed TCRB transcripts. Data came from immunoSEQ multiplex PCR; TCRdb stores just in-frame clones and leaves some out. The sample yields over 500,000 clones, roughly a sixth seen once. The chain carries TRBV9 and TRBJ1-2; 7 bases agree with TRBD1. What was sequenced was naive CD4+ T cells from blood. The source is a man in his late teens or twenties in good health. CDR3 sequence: CASSVGRDRGLYGYTF. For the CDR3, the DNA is TGTGCCAGCAGCGTAGGTCGGGACAGAGGCCTCTATGGCTACACCTTC.